The source of this T cell receptor beta chain is a study of blood T cell repertoires in COVID-19 (dated by TCRdb to 2018 to 2021). About the investigation overall: Samples from collaborators originated in the United States, Italy and Spain and spanned both the acute and convalescent phases of COVID-19. Deeply sampled blood TCRbeta repertoires from subjects exposed to, actively infected with, or recovered from COVID-19 were included in the dataset. The material from the prospective study consisted of cDNA or gDNA derived from T cells, B-cell-depleted T cells, or PBMCs. The sample metadata nearly always contained a de-identified subject ID, COVID-19 status, age in years and sex. The repertoires were released in a freely available public database meant as a resource for research on the immune response to SARS-CoV-2. Where available, HLA class I and class II types were taken from metadata supplied by the sample provider and were not determined by assay-based typing. The samples were drawn from two sources: the first 160 participants of the ongoing ImmuneRACE study, and 1,000 to 1,500 subjects contributed by 6 global collaborators.

The immunoSEQ Assay, a bias-controlled multiplex PCR, was used to amplify TCRbeta CDR3 regions from genomic DNA. In the original analysis: The number of nucleated cells in each sample was estimated by amplification of reference gene primers within the assay. To quantify the absolute abundance of each unique TCRbeta CDR3 rearrangement, sequence reads were collapsed and filtered. For each sample, productive Simpson clonality was calculated as the square root of Simpson's diversity index over productive rearrangements. Held by TCRdb, this immuneACCESS table contains in-frame sequences only and omits some clones. Under half of the omission traces to an unresolved V gene where checked; the cause of the rest is unknown. V, J and clone size were drawn from that table, and D and trimming were deduced from the DNA. The sample table shows 95,000 to 100,000 clones, and more than 75% are seen once. The ten most abundant clones make up 11% of the sample.

Results and caveats for the whole study, not just this receptor: The amount of clinical and demographic metadata varied by source and participant and was provided uncurated.

The collaborating institutions used their own protocols to collect whole blood in K2EDTA tubes. For TCRbeta analysis, collaborators shipped samples as frozen whole blood, isolated PBMCs, or DNA extracted from either of those sample types. Reading the germline V gene gives CDR1 SNHLY and CDR2 FYNNEI. The germline V end is reduced by 5 bases and the J end by 9 bases; junction bases left unmatched: 15. Measured from the cysteine to the phenylalanine, the CDR3 is 16 residues long. Only the CDR3 region is kept as DNA, spanning 48 bases read in frame from base 1. This clone was observed once. Its antigen is unknown. No base quality values were provided; no much bigger clone lies one nucleotide off.

This sequence originates from a woman in her twenties or thirties with acute or convalescent COVID-19. This chain joins TRBV2 to TRBJ1-2, and 10 bases in between align with TRBD1. Source material: peripheral blood. Here is the DNA: TGTGCCAGCAGTAAGACAGCCGGGACAGGGGATTCGAGCTACACCTTC. It encodes CASSKTAGTGDSSYTF.